This TCR beta chain was identified in a study of long-term antiretroviral therapy in people with HIV. General study points: Transplant donor controls retained higher diversity, though diversity increased after ART. Older ART regimens were possibly in use when the blood was collected between the mid-2000s and the late 2010s.

V dropped 2 bases and J dropped 6 bases, with 17 bases sitting between them. This CDR3 region has 15 residues. The germline gives CDR1 SGHKS, CDR2 YYEKEE (reference sequence). Running of the v3.0 immunoSEQ assay took place at survey level. Only in-frame clones appear in the TCRdb table, and some are missing; sequencing was by immunoSEQ multiplex PCR. Of approximately 36,000 clones in the sample, over 70% are singletons; the top ten hold around 6.3%. This clone was observed a single time. Its target is not known. The source of this sequence is a young man with HIV. V is TRBV5-5 and J is TRBJ1-1; a possible D gene is TRBD1 (5 bases). The material was unsorted PBMCs, obtained 0.6 years after starting antiretroviral therapy. CDR3 sequence (DNA): TGTGCCAGCAGCTTAAGGGCCGGGTGGGGCGCTGAAGCTTTCTTT. Encoded protein: CASSLRAGWGAEAFF.